This TCR beta chain was observed in a study of blood T cell repertoires in COVID-19. The data were produced by immunoSEQ multiplex PCR, yet TCRdb's version contains in-frame clones alone and is incomplete. The repertoire holds some 110,000 clones, with roughly 80% as singletons. The V end was cut by 0 bases, the J end by 5 bases, with 7 bases between. The CDR3 sequence is 13 residues long. Germline V CDR1 and CDR2: LGHDT, YNNKEL (reference sequence). The chain links TRBV3-1 (or the pseudogene TRBV3-2) to TRBJ2-5; perhaps TRBD2 as D (5 bases). The receptor was isolated from a man in his 70s with acute or convalescent COVID-19. Sequencing was performed on peripheral blood. The CDR3 region has the DNA TGTGCCAGCAGCCAAGATCGAGGGGAGACCCAGTACTTC. Translating gives CASSQDRGETQYF.